This T cell receptor (beta chain) was found in a study of regulatory T cells in long-lasting Graves disease. The germline V gene encodes CDR1 MNHNS and CDR2 SASEGT. V lost 6 bases and J lost 7, with 9 bases in between. The CDR3 has 12 amino acids. Arm-PCR of CDR3 regions with iRepertoire HTBI primers generated TCR beta libraries. From the multiplex PCR reads, TCRdb called clonotypes with MiXCR, one entry per CDR3 protein. The data contain around 510,000 distinct CDR3 sequences, less than 25% of them seen just once; the ten biggest clones take up 7.8%. Study findings and constraints: Authors noted too few samples as a limitation.

Time point meaning: persistent/refractory GD, antithyroid drugs over 5 years with positive TRAb. Scientists built the TCR library using RNA that was extracted from PBMCs. This clonotype was detected many times. The antigen remains unidentified. This sample comprised peripheral blood mononuclear cells (PBMCs), obtained when the disease was refractory, from a patient treated with antithyroid drugs. This TCR was recovered from a female donor with Graves disease. The V call is TRBV6-1, the J call TRBJ1-4; D is unresolved. The CDR3 sequence: CASRGVGEKLFF. CDR3 in DNA: TGTGCCAGCAGGGGTGTTGGTGAAAAACTGTTTTTT.